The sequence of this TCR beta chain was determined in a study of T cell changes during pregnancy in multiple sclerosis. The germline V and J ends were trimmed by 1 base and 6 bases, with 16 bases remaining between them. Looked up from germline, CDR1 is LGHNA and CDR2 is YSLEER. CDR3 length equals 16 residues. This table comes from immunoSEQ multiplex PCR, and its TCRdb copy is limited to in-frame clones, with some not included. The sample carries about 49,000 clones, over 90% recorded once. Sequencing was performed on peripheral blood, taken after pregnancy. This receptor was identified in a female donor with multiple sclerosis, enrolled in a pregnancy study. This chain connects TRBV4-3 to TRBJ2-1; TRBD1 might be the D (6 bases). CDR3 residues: CASSQVGAPRGNEQFF. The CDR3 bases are TGCGCCAGCAGCCAAGTGGGGGCCCCGAGGGGCAATGAGCAGTTCTTC.